This T cell receptor beta chain was identified during a study of quantifying T cell responses using KT2 cells. Study-wide background: Reverse transcription used primers in the TCR alpha and beta constant regions. A predetermined fluorescence threshold ended the second PCR, run as a qPCR.

An oligo carrying a UMI was ligated to the cDNA 3' end. An equimolar mix of RC1.1 and RC1.2 primed the beta chain across TRBC1 and TRBC2. TCRdb itself ran the UMI-ligation and nested PCR reads through MiXCR, one entry per CDR3 protein. The data hold approximately 57,000 distinct CDR3 sequences, with 10% to 15% observed a single time. This clonotype is medium-sized within its sample. The target antigen is unknown. Findings and limits, study-wide: At about one KT2 cell per 100,000 PBMC, KT2 sequences were still detected. KT2 clone alpha and beta sequence counts scaled linearly with input KT2 cell number.

Germline values: CDR1 MNHEY, CDR2 SMNVEV (reference sequence). V was pared by 1 base and J by 0 bases, with 10 bases between. The CDR3 has 17 amino acids. KT2, a clone with a known TCR, was spiked into unfractionated PBMC. This clonotype was obtained from a human donor. V gene TRBV27 combines with J gene TRBJ2-6; D ambiguous. The source material was PBMCs spiked with cells of the T cell clone KT2. CDR3 in DNA: TGTGCCAGCAGTTTATGGGCCAGCGACTCTGGGGCCAACGTCCTGACTTTC. It yields the protein CASSLWASDSGANVLTF.